The 26 T cell receptor beta chains below were found in one sample sequenced in a study of OX40 agonist ivuxolimab in advanced cancers. The repertoire was sequenced with immunoSEQ multiplex PCR; TCRdb's copy has only in-frame clones and lacks some. There are around 60,000 clones in the sample; 80% to 90% occur only once, and less than 2% lies in the top ten. This material consisted of CD4+ or CD8+ T cells sorted from blood, taken in a trial of the OX40 agonist ivuxolimab. The receptors stem from an adult with an advanced solid tumor such as melanoma, head and neck, liver or kidney cancer.

The chain has TRBV18 and TRBJ1-3, with a tentative D call TRBD1 (6 bases). The V gene lost 4 bases and the J gene lost 4 bases, with 8 bases spanning the gap. The germline CDR1 and CDR2 sequences are KGHSH and LQKENI. The CDR3 sequence is 13 residues long. CDR3: CASSQQGGNTIYF. In DNA, the CDR3 is TGTGCCAGCTCACAACAGGGAGGAAACACCATATATTTT.

The chain links TRBV4-3 to TRBJ1-1; 7 positions agree with TRBD1. In germline, CDR1 is LGHNA, CDR2 YSLEER. This CDR3 has 15 residues. V dropped 3 bases and J dropped 8; count of bases not matched to a gene: 12. CDR3 nucleotide sequence: TGCGCCAGCAGCCATGCTATTCGTGGGACAGAGGAAGCTTTCTTT. Translated, it gives CASSHAIRGTEEAFF.

The chain joins TRBV20-1 to TRBJ2-7; D gene unclear. V was cut by 5 bases and J by 3 bases, with 8 bases left in between. Germline CDR1 is DFQATT and CDR2 is SNEGSKA (reference sequence). CDR3 length: 11 amino acids. This chain's CDR3 is CSAYGNYEQYF. CDR3 in DNA: TGCAGTGCTTATGGGAACTACGAGCAGTACTTC.

The chain recombines TRBV27 with TRBJ2-7, with TRBD2 as a possible D gene (6 bases). The V and J ends lost 0 bases and 4 bases respectively, with 7 bases between them. This CDR3 is 13 amino acids long. Per germline, CDR1 MNHEY and CDR2 SMNVEV (reference sequence). CDR3 sequence: CASSLSGGYEQYV. CDR3 nucleotides: TGTGCCAGCAGTTTATCCGGAGGGTACGAGCAGTACGTC.

The chain has TRBV5-6 and TRBJ1-1; TRBD1 agrees at 8 bases. The length of the CDR3 is 15 residues. V lost 4 bases to trimming and J lost 4 bases; unmatched junction nucleotides: 9. The germline CDR1 and CDR2 sequences are SGHDT and YYEEEE. The CDR3 here is CASSLRTGQGTEAFF. The DNA for the CDR3 is TGTGCCAGCAGCCTAAGGACAGGGCAGGGCACTGAAGCTTTCTTT.

CDR3 DNA sequence: TGTGCCAGCAGCACCCAGACAGGTTATGGAAACACCATATATTTT. Protein sequence: CASSTQTGYGNTIYF. The chain is built from TRBV9 and TRBJ1-3, with D perhaps TRBD1 (6 bases). This CDR3 region has 15 residues. The germline gives CDR1 SGDLS, CDR2 YYNGEE. V was clipped by 4 bases and J by 3 bases, with 14 bases between them.

CDR3 DNA: TGTGCCTGGAGTATCGGTGTTGATCAGCCCCAGCATTTT. Translated, it gives CAWSIGVDQPQHF. The rearrangement uses TRBV30 and TRBJ1-5; D remains ambiguous. V was pared by 2 bases and J by 5 bases, with 10 bases between. The CDR3 sequence is 13 residues long. Germline V gene lookup returns CDR1 GTSNPN and CDR2 SVGIG (reference sequence).

The CDR3 sequence: CAWSGDKTNEKLFF. The CDR3 nucleotides read TGTGCCTGGAGCGGGGATAAGACTAATGAAAAACTGTTTTTT. V and J are TRBV30 and TRBJ1-4; D not resolved. Germline V gene data show CDR1 as GTSNPN and CDR2 as SVGIG (reference sequence). Trimming removed 3 bases from V and 2 bases from J, with 10 bases in between. This CDR3 comprises 14 residues. Full variable domain (remainder filled in from reference TRBV30 and TRBJ1-4): SQTIHQWPATLVQPVGSPLSLECTVEGTSNPNLYWYRQAAGRGLQLLFYSVGIGQISSEVPQNLSASRPQDRQFILSSKKLLLSDSGFYLCAWSGDKTNEKLFFGSGTQLSVL.

This sequence joins TRBV30 and TRBJ2-7; 9 positions agree with TRBD1. The J segment lost 5 bases and the V segment lost 0 bases, leaving 11 bases of the junction unmatched. Germline CDR1 GTSNPN, CDR2 SVGIG (reference sequence). This CDR3 has 16 residues. As DNA, the CDR3 is TGTGCCTGGAGTGTAGGAGGCGGGACAGGGACCGACGAGCAGTACTTC. This translates into CAWSVGGGTGTDEQYF.

This sequence joins TRBV5-4 and TRBJ1-2, with D maybe TRBD1 (6 bases). Germline CDR1 and CDR2: SGHNT and YYREEE (reference sequence). The CDR3 has 18 residues. The V gene lost 4 bases and the J gene lost 4 bases, with 26 bases spanning the gap. CDR3: CASSRGGGGDRGRYGYTF. In DNA form, the CDR3 reads TGTGCCAGCAGCCGGGGAGGAGGGGGTGATAGGGGACGCTATGGCTACACCTTC.

V and J are TRBV5-1 and TRBJ2-2, with D uncertain. V was pared by 1 base and J by 0 bases, with 7 bases between. The CDR3 is 15 amino acids. Germline V lookup: CDR1 SGHRS, CDR2 YFSETQ. Here the CDR3 reads CASSLQPANTGELFF. For the CDR3, the DNA is TGCGCCAGCAGCTTGCAGCCGGCGAACACCGGGGAGCTGTTTTTT.

In this sample, this clone turned up a few times. The chain links TRBV2 to TRBJ1-1, with D perhaps matching TRBD1 (5 bases). Between the trimmed V and J ends, which lost 8 bases and 3 bases, there was a span of 16 bases. From germline, CDR1 is SNHLY and CDR2 FYNNEI. The CDR3 is 14 residues long. The CDR3 DNA reads as TGTGCCAGCGTAGGACCGGGACTTGACACTGAAGCTTTCTTT. Translating gives CASVGPGLDTEAFF. The complete variable domain, with remaining parts taken from reference TRBV2 and TRBJ1-1, reads EPEVTQTPSHQVTQMGQEVILRCVPISNHLYFYWYRQILGQKVEFLVSFYNNEISEKSEIFDDQFSVERPDGSNFTLKIRSTKLEDSAMYFCASVGPGLDTEAFFGQGTRLTVV.

The chain links TRBV29-1 to TRBJ2-2, with TRBD2 identical over 7 bases. V trimming: 4 bases; J trimming: 4 bases; junction bases outside the gene matches: 6. The germline V gene has CDR1 SQVTM and CDR2 ANQGSEA. CDR3 length: 14 residues. CDR3 DNA sequence: TGCAGCGTTGGCGCTGGGGGGGGCACCGGGGAGCTGTTTTTT. It translates to CSVGAGGGTGELFF.

The chain combines TRBV5-4 with TRBJ2-3, with TRBD2 matching over 10 bases. This CDR3 has 14 amino acids. V lost 4 bases to trimming and J lost 6 bases; unmatched junction nucleotides: 5. Germline loops: CDR1 SGHNT, CDR2 YYREEE (reference sequence). Here the CDR3 DNA reads TGTGCCAGCAGCCTAGCGGGAGTTGCGGATACGCAGTATTTT. Its translation is CASSLAGVADTQYF.

This rearrangement joins TRBV2 to TRBJ1-5, with D maybe TRBD1 (5 bases). The CDR3 extends over 12 amino acids. The V end was cut by 6 bases, the J end by 4 bases, with 7 bases between. Germline values: CDR1 SNHLY, CDR2 FYNNEI. CDR3 DNA: TGTGCCAGCAGCAGGGCAAATCAGCCCCAGCATTTT. Translation: CASSRANQPQHF.

The J gene is TRBJ2-7, the V gene TRBV21-1; the DNA was not compared with TRBD1, the D call given in the table. TRBV21-1 is a listed pseudogene. This CDR3 is built from 11 residues. The CDR3 region has the DNA TGTGCCAGCAGCAAAGGGACAGGCGGGAACGTC. As protein: CASSKGTGGNV.

V gene TRBV7-3 combines with J gene TRBJ2-1; D is perhaps TRBD2 (6 bases). The CDR3 totals 16 residues. Germline CDR1 reads SGHTA; CDR2 reads FQGTGA. V was pared by 2 bases and J by 3 bases, with 14 bases between. CDR3 in amino acids: CASSLGGSGNYNEQFF. Here the CDR3 DNA reads TGTGCCAGCAGCTTAGGTGGTAGCGGTAACTACAATGAGCAGTTCTTC. The full variable domain, rest sourced from reference TRBV7-3 and TRBJ2-1, is GAGVSQTPSNKVTEKGKYVELRCDPISGHTALYWYRQSLGQGPEFLIYFQGTGAADDSGLPNDRFFAVRPEGSVSTLKIQRTERGDSAVYLCASSLGGSGNYNEQFFGPGTRLTVL.

In its sample, this clone was seen once. V usage is TRBV7-2 and J usage is TRBJ1-1; D gene ambiguous. The ends were cut back, 2 bases at V and 4 bases at J, with 11 bases in the middle. The CDR3 consists of 14 residues. From germline, CDR1 is SGHTA and CDR2 FQGNSA. CDR3 in DNA: TGTGCCAGCAGCTTATTTGGGATCGGCACTGAAGCTTTCTTT. This translates into CASSLFGIGTEAFF.

J is TRBJ2-1 and V is TRBV11-1, with 10 bases aligning to TRBD2. Trimming at V came to 1 base and at J to 9 bases, leaving 12 bases not matched to a gene. This CDR3 comprises 17 residues. The germline V gene encodes CDR1 SGHAT and CDR2 FQDESV (reference sequence). For the CDR3, the DNA is TGTGCCAGCAGCTTAGGACCCACTAGCGGGAAAATCGGTGAGCAGTTCTTC. Translation: CASSLGPTSGKIGEQFF.

The rearrangement uses TRBV18 and TRBJ1-1, with D hard to call. CDR3 size: 16 residues. Between the trimmed V and J ends, which lost 1 base and 0 bases, there was a span of 12 bases. Germline CDR1 and CDR2: KGHSH and LQKENI. The CDR3 DNA follows: TGTGCCAGCTCACCACAGCCCCCAAGGATGAACACTGAAGCTTTCTTT. It specifies CASSPQPPRMNTEAFF.

The chain uses TRBV6-5 and TRBJ1-1; D not resolved. V lost 3 bases, J lost 1 base, and 12 bases lay in between. Germline V CDR1 and CDR2: MNHEY, SVGAGI. This CDR3 comprises 15 residues. CDR3 protein: CASSYSGGGNTEAFF. CDR3 DNA: TGTGCCAGCAGTTATTCCGGAGGTGGGAACACTGAAGCTTTCTTT.

This chain connects TRBV5-8 to TRBJ2-3, with 7 bases matching TRBD2. CDR1 is SGHTS and CDR2 is YDEGEE in the germline V gene. V dropped 2 bases and J dropped 0; count of bases not matched to a gene: 6. This CDR3 comprises 16 residues. CDR3 protein: CASSFGTTPSTDTQYF. DNA for the CDR3: TGTGCCAGCAGCTTTGGGACTACCCCTAGCACAGATACGCAGTATTTT.

This chain connects TRBV5-8 to TRBJ1-4; TRBD1 might be the D (5 bases). The CDR3 contains 15 residues. Per germline, CDR1 SGHTS and CDR2 YDEGEE. V dropped 0 bases and J dropped 4 bases, with 10 bases sitting between them. CDR3 region: CASSLAGLSNEKLFF. CDR3 sequence (DNA): TGTGCCAGCAGCTTGGCGGGGCTTAGTAATGAAAAACTGTTTTTT.

J is TRBJ2-7 and V is TRBV13; maybe TRBD1 (6 bases). Germline CDR1 is PRHDT and CDR2 is FYEKMQ (reference sequence). Trimming cost V 0 bases and J 2 bases, with 8 bases left between them. The CDR3 runs 14 residues. The chain's CDR3 is CASSLGRTAYEQYF. CDR3 nucleotide sequence: TGTGCCAGCAGCTTAGGCCGGACAGCCTACGAGCAGTACTTC.

The rearrangement joins TRBV7-9 to TRBJ2-5; unclear D gene. The CDR3 consists of 13 residues. Germline V CDR1 and CDR2: SEHNR, FQNEAQ (reference sequence). The germline V and J ends were trimmed by 3 bases and 1 base, with 6 bases remaining between them. Here the CDR3 DNA reads TGTGCCAGCAGCTTGGGCGCCCAAGAGACCCAGTACTTC. Translating gives CASSLGAQETQYF.

This chain links TRBV2 with TRBJ1-2; TRBD1 might be the D (5 bases). CDR3 length equals 12 residues. Germline values: CDR1 SNHLY, CDR2 FYNNEI. The V gene lost 4 bases and the J gene lost 8 bases, with 11 bases spanning the gap. CDR3 sequence (DNA): TGTGCCAGCAGTGCCGGGACTCGCGGCTACACCTTC. Its protein is CASSAGTRGYTF.